What follows are 6 T cell receptor beta chains derived from one specimen sequenced in a study of chemoradiotherapy in HPV16-positive cancers. Data came from immunoSEQ multiplex PCR; TCRdb stores just in-frame clones and leaves some out. Altogether some 35,000 clones are present, about nine tenths being singletons, with the ten largest covering about 3.6%. The input for sequencing was blood, taken from a patient who underwent chemoradiotherapy. All receptors come from a human donor with HPV-associated anogenital cancer.

This clone is a singleton in its sample. This chain uses TRBV27 with TRBJ1-5; 8 bases are a match to TRBD1. Germline CDR1 is MNHEY and CDR2 is SMNVEV (reference sequence). CDR3 size: 16 residues. The J segment lost 6 bases and the V segment lost 3 bases, leaving 10 bases of the junction unmatched. The CDR3 DNA reads as TGTGCCAGCAGTTTTAGCGCCGGGACAGGTAGTCAGCCCCAGCATTTT. Translated: CASSFSAGTGSQPQHF.

This clone was seen just once. V usage is TRBV19 and J usage is TRBJ2-7; 7 nucleotides align to TRBD2. This CDR3 comprises 14 residues. Germline-derived CDR1 and CDR2 are LNHDA and SQIVND (reference sequence). J lost 3 bases, V lost 3 bases, and 5 bases had no gene match. CDR3 DNA: TGTGCCAGTAGTATCGGTATAGCGGGCTACGAGCAGTACTTC. This sequence encodes CASSIGIAGYEQYF. Variable domain in full (rest from reference TRBV19 and TRBJ2-7): DGGITQSPKYLFRKEGQNVTLSCEQNLNHDAMYWYRQDPGQGLRLIYYSQIVNDFQKGDIAEGYSVSREKKESFPLTVTSAQKNPTAFYLCASSIGIAGYEQYFGPGTRLTVT.

Only one count was recorded for this clone. The chain employs TRBV18 and TRBJ1-1, with D perhaps TRBD1 (5 bases). This CDR3 region has 15 residues. Trimming shortened V by 3 bases and J by 4 bases, and 15 bases separated the two germline ends. Germline CDR1 KGHSH, CDR2 LQKENI. The CDR3: CASSPSGHVGTEAFF. CDR3 coding DNA: TGTGCCAGCTCACCGTCCGGACACGTGGGCACTGAAGCTTTCTTT.

The chain recombines TRBV30 with TRBJ1-1; TRBD1 is a possible D gene (5 bases). The CDR3 length is 11 residues. Looked up from germline, CDR1 is GTSNPN and CDR2 is SVGIG (reference sequence). V lost 4 bases to trimming and J lost 7 bases, with 10 bases between them. The CDR3 region is CAWTDSLEAFF. CDR3 sequence (DNA): TGTGCCTGGACCGACAGTCTTGAAGCTTTCTTT.

The CDR3: CASTPGRYRETQYF. The CDR3 nucleotides read TGTGCCAGCACCCCAGGACGTTATAGAGAGACCCAGTACTTC. The V call is TRBV5-5, the J call TRBJ2-5, with no clear D. This CDR3 is built from 14 residues. Trimming shortened V by 6 bases and J by 4 bases, and 16 bases separated the two germline ends. Looked up from germline, CDR1 is SGHKS and CDR2 is YYEKEE (reference sequence).

This chain's CDR3 is CASRGGRYEQYF. In nucleotides, the CDR3 is TGTGCCAGCCGTGGAGGCAGGTACGAGCAGTACTTC. The genes are TRBV6-5 and TRBJ2-7, with a tentative D call TRBD2 (5 bases). Germline V gene data show CDR1 as MNHEY and CDR2 as SVGAGI. The CDR3 is 12 amino acids. Trimming removed 8 bases from V and 4 bases from J, with 12 bases in between.